This T cell receptor (beta chain) came from a study of shared clonotypes between healthy human individuals (TCRdb year 2020). Notes on the research overall: The cohort included three men and two women between 18 and 49 years of age. Per donor, three plates each were used for CD4 naive and CD4 memory, two for CD8 naive, and one for CD8 memory. To estimate repertoire size and how much clonotypes are shared between individuals, the study performed deep sequencing of blood TCR repertoires from 4 to 6 healthy adults. Different laboratories and diverse techniques were used to prepare libraries and sequence TCR repertoires, to increase sequencing depth and limit assay-specific biases. Per donor, leukapheresis produced somewhere between about 0.85 and 8.9 billion PBMCs. Overall study outcomes, separate from this receptor: Incomplete sequencing was indicated by rarefaction of sorted-subset datasets, despite the large sequencing depth. Pairwise subsampling indicated that sequencing depth was expected to affect the degree of clonotype sharing among donors. Sharing across a handful of donors was observed for approximately 4.6% of naive CD4, over 3% of naive CD8, 2% to 2.5% of memory CD4, and around 0.44% of memory CD8 clonotypes. Larger estimated clonotype richness was generally found for naive subsets than for memory subsets. Because the study included only a small number of donors, the genetic and exposure-history diversity represented was limited. Compared with non-shared clonotypes, the clonotypes found in all four sorted-subset donors had higher generation probabilities. Sampling was restricted to blood, and TCR repertoires in tissue are likely to differ from TCR repertoires in blood.

TCR CDR3 regions were amplified from genomic DNA by multiplex PCR using the deep immunoSEQ assay. For each cell subset, the extracted genomic DNA was distributed evenly across all wells of several immunoSEQ 96-well plates, and each plate served as one replicate. For sorted subsets, each replicate PCR was loaded with roughly 0.2 ug genomic DNA, equivalent to 30,000 or so T cell genomes. Purified libraries were quantified with a Qubit 3.0 fluorometer, sized on a Bioanalyzer 2100, and re-quantified with the KAPA Library Quantification kit. A separate single-read 150-cycle Illumina NextSeq 550 flow cell was used to sequence each immunoSEQ 96-well plate. The original pipeline was this. Because only junctional sequences without quality scores were contained in the immunoSEQ output, filtering matching that applied to full-length reads could not be performed. Sequences were annotated with PyIR, a Python wrapper for IgBLAST v1.9, using IMGT germline references to assign V/J genes and CDR3. Reads were removed for weak V/J assignments (E-value above 1e-6), missing CDR3, stop codons, out-of-frame junctions, or ambiguous translated residues. V3J clonotypes were defined by identical inferred V gene, J gene, and CDR3 amino acid sequence. Percentage overlap between repertoires was calculated by dividing the number of shared unique clonotypes by the size of the smaller repertoire. Three approaches were used to assess repertoire richness: RTK rarefaction, the Chao1 estimator, and Recon v2.1 estimates of unobserved clonotypes. Generation probabilities for all TCRbeta clonotypes obtained by the gDNA method from four donors were computed using OLGA. TCRdb provides this immuneACCESS table in a form limited to in-frame rearrangements. Some clones are lacking; in checked studies, under half of them reflect an unresolved V gene, and why the rest are absent is not known. The DNA gave D and trimming, while V, J and clone size come from that table. In all, the sample holds millions of clones, and about 95% of those were seen once. The ten largest clones add up to 0.13% of the sample.

A word on this clone: Its recognized antigen is unknown. Within one base of it there is no much larger clone, and no base qualities were kept.

The trim is 3 bases for V and 0 bases for J, with a gap of 6 bases between the germline ends. As encoded in the germline V gene, CDR1 is KGHSH while CDR2 is LQKENI. There are 14 amino acids in the CDR3, from cysteine to phenylalanine inclusive. The read is trimmed to its CDR3 DNA, 42 bases read in frame from base 1. Healthy HIV-negative adults with no recently reported acute infections or vaccinations were included as donors. Every donor was a Caucasian adult living in Nashville, Tennessee, USA. CD4+ T cells were enriched by magnetic negative selection; naive cells were then positively selected on CD45RA, and the negative fraction formed the memory subset. Blood was collected by leukapheresis, and PBMCs were isolated by Ficoll-Histopaque density gradient centrifugation and then cryopreserved in liquid nitrogen vapor phase. Analytical flow cytometry was used to check the purity and quantity of each magnetically sorted T cell population. Genomic DNA was isolated from every sorted fraction and measured by UV absorbance on a Nanodrop 2000c.

This receptor was obtained from a man aged 18-30 years in good health. The sequencing input was naive CD4+ T cells sorted from blood. Explained via the paper, the cell subset or site label denotes: CD45RA+ positively selected. The chain links TRBV18 with TRBJ2-4; no D gene is confidently identified. In nucleotides, the sequence is TGTGCCAGCTCACCCGACCTAGCCAAAAACATTCAGTACTTC. This is translated as CASSPDLAKNIQYF. The reference TRBV18 and TRBJ2-4 proteins fill in what lies around the CDR3, so the full variable domain reads NAGVMQNPRHLVRRRGQEARLRCSPMKGHSHVYWYRQLPEEGLKFMVYLQKENIIDESGMPKERFSAEFPKEGPSILRIQQVVRGDSAAYFCASSPDLAKNIQYFGAGTRLSVL.